Listed here are 21 T cell receptor beta chains from one sample, sequenced in a study of blood T cell repertoires in COVID-19. Sequenced by immunoSEQ multiplex PCR; TCRdb stores in-frame clones only, minus some. Found here are about 25,000 clones, over 70% of them singletons; the top ten hold around half. What was sequenced was peripheral blood. These receptors were obtained from a man aged 50-60 years with active or convalescent COVID-19.

The J gene is TRBJ1-5, the V gene TRBV5-1; D gene uncertain. The germline V gene encodes CDR1 SGHRS and CDR2 YFSETQ. There are 13 residues in the CDR3. V shed 2 bases and J shed 2 bases, with 5 bases lying between them. CDR3 region: CASSFSGNQPQHF. CDR3 sequence (DNA): TGCGCCAGCAGCTTCAGCGGCAATCAGCCCCAGCATTTT.

This sequence joins TRBV11-2 and TRBJ2-7; 7 nucleotides align to TRBD2. This CDR3 comprises 15 residues. Trimming removed 5 bases from V and 2 bases from J; junction bases left unmatched: 9. CDR1 and CDR2 (germline): SGHAT, FQNNGV. For the CDR3, the DNA is TGTGCCAGCAGCCCGATAGCGGGCGCTACCTACGAGCAGTACTTC. It codes for CASSPIAGATYEQYF.

The chain carries TRBV6-5 and TRBJ1-1; no definite D call. The V gene's germline CDR1 is MNHEY and CDR2 SVGAGI. The V end lost 6 bases, the J end lost 4 bases, and 12 bases lay between the germline ends. This CDR3 is built from 13 residues. This CDR3 is CASRIPSGTEAFF. CDR3 DNA: TGTGCCAGCAGGATACCCTCGGGCACTGAAGCTTTCTTT.

Only one count was recorded for this clone. J is TRBJ2-1 and V is TRBV7-3; tentative D call: TRBD2 (5 bases). This CDR3 region has 17 residues. Per the germline V gene, CDR1 is SGHTA and CDR2 is FQGTGA. Trimming removed 1 base at V and 5 bases at J, with 18 bases between. The CDR3 protein is CASSLITRDGQDNEQFF. The CDR3 DNA follows: TGTGCCAGCAGCTTAATTACTAGGGATGGTCAGGACAATGAGCAGTTCTTC.

This clone was recorded a few times. J is TRBJ2-7 and V is TRBV24-1; 9 bases align to TRBD2. The CDR3 extends over 17 amino acids. The V segment lost 4 bases and the J segment 4 bases; nucleotides outside the gene matches: 13. CDR1 KGHDR and CDR2 SFDVKD come from the germline V gene. DNA of the CDR3: TGTGCCACCAGTGACCCCTTAGGAGCGGGAGGCGGGTACGAGCAGTACTTC. Protein: CATSDPLGAGGGYEQYF.

The chain carries TRBV11-2 and TRBJ2-7, with D unresolved. Trimming took 5 bases from V and 2 from J, leaving 16 bases between them. The V gene's germline CDR1 is SGHAT and CDR2 FQNNGV. The CDR3 extends over 15 amino acids. The CDR3 DNA reads TGTGCCAGCAGCCCTCCTAGAGGTGTTGCCTACGAGCAGTACTTC. The encoded protein is CASSPPRGVAYEQYF.

The CDR3 is CASSEDRMNTEAFF. CDR3 nucleotide sequence: TGTGCCAGCAGTGAGGACAGGATGAACACTGAAGCTTTCTTT. The rearrangement uses TRBV6-1 and TRBJ1-1; 7 bases map to TRBD1. Germline V lookup: CDR1 MNHNS, CDR2 SASEGT. This CDR3 region has 14 residues. J gave up 0 bases and V 3 bases, and 1 base lay outside the gene matches.

V is TRBV7-2 and J is TRBJ2-3; tentatively, D is TRBD2 (5 bases). CDR1 and CDR2 (germline): SGHTA, FQGNSA. Deletions cut 5 bases from V and 6 bases from J, with 15 bases between. The length of the CDR3 is 14 residues. The CDR3 nucleotides are TGTGCCAGCAGCCCGCTAGCATTGTCGGATACGCAGTATTTT. Its translation: CASSPLALSDTQYF.

This chain joins TRBV12-3 or TRBV12-4 and TRBJ2-2; no clear D gene. The V gene lost 6 bases and the J gene lost 6 bases, with 11 bases spanning the gap. The CDR3 length is 13 residues. CDR3: CASSFPVPGELFF. Here the CDR3 DNA reads TGTGCCAGCAGCTTCCCAGTTCCCGGGGAGCTGTTTTTT.

The chain recombines TRBV7-9 with TRBJ1-6; D unclear. The CDR3 extends over 12 amino acids. Trimming pared 1 base from V and 10 bases from J, leaving 5 bases between. The germline V gene encodes CDR1 SEHNR and CDR2 FQNEAQ (reference sequence). CDR3 nucleotides: TGTGCCAGCAGCTTAGATAGATCACCCCTCCACTTT. Amino acid sequence: CASSLDRSPLHF.

This clone was counted a few times. The chain couples TRBV6-6 to TRBJ2-5, with D possibly matching TRBD1 (6 bases). CDR3 length: 14 amino acids. V lost 1 base and J lost 3, with 9 bases in between. Germline CDR1 is MNHNY and CDR2 is SVGAGI (reference sequence). The CDR3 DNA reads TGTGCCAGCAGTTACTGGACAGAAGAAGAGACCCAGTACTTC. This translates into CASSYWTEEETQYF.

The chain joins TRBV11-3 to TRBJ1-2, with 7 bases matching TRBD1. From germline, CDR1 is SGHNT and CDR2 YENEEA. This CDR3 is 15 amino acids long. The ends lost 2 bases at V and 4 bases at J; junction bases unmatched: 7. The CDR3 protein is CASSLSEGASYGYTF. In DNA, the CDR3 is TGTGCCAGCAGCTTATCCGAGGGGGCCTCCTATGGCTACACCTTC.

The chain employs TRBV3-1 (or the pseudogene TRBV3-2) and TRBJ1-2; 9 bases map to TRBD1. CDR3 length: 13 residues. Germline V gives CDR1 LGHDT, CDR2 YNNKEL (reference sequence). Losses at the gene ends were 6 bases for V and 4 bases for J; bases not matched to a gene: 3. CDR3 loop: CASRDRGGYGYTF. In nucleotides, the CDR3 is TGTGCCAGCAGGGACAGGGGAGGCTATGGCTACACCTTC.

The chain combines TRBV13 with TRBJ2-2, with TRBD2 matching over 13 bases. CDR1 is PRHDT, CDR2 FYEKMQ, per germline (reference sequence). With 6 bases clipped from V and 2 bases from J, the junction kept 6 bases outside the gene matches. The CDR3 totals 17 residues. CDR3 region: CASSRRTSGSNTGELFF. The CDR3 nucleotides are TGTGCCAGCAGTCGGAGGACTAGCGGGAGTAACACCGGGGAGCTGTTTTTT.

This chain connects TRBV18 to TRBJ1-2; a weak D match, TRBD1 (6 bases). Germline CDR1 KGHSH, CDR2 LQKENI. The V end was cut by 3 bases, the J end by 3 bases, with 17 bases between. This CDR3 comprises 16 residues. CDR3 residues: CASSPGVEQGDYGYTF. The CDR3 DNA reads as TGTGCCAGCTCACCCGGGGTGGAACAGGGCGACTATGGCTACACCTTC.

This clone rates as medium-sized (0.01 to 0.1%). The chain is built from TRBV19 and TRBJ2-7, with TRBD2 identical over 7 bases. CDR1 and CDR2 from the germline V gene are LNHDA and SQIVND (reference sequence). The CDR3 has 15 amino acids. V shed 2 bases and J 5 bases; nucleotides not matched to a gene: 9. DNA for the CDR3: TGTGCCAGTAGTATAACGAGCGGGGACTACCACGAGCAGTACTTC. It encodes CASSITSGDYHEQYF.

The genes are TRBV27 and TRBJ2-7; 10 bases are shared with TRBD2. The CDR3 is 14 amino acids. V lost 4 bases, J lost 6 bases, and 6 bases stayed unmatched. Germline CDR1 MNHEY, CDR2 SMNVEV (reference sequence). CDR3 bases: TGTGCCAGCAGTTGGCTAGCGGGGGCTCGCGAGCAGTACTTC. As protein: CASSWLAGAREQYF.

The chain couples TRBV4-1 to TRBJ1-4; D gene uncertain. Looked up from germline, CDR1 is MGHRA and CDR2 is YSYEKL. The CDR3 length is 16 residues. V was pared by 8 bases and J by 0 bases, with 16 bases between. The CDR3 coding sequence is TGCGCCAGCGGAAGGATACAGCTCCCAACTAATGAAAAACTGTTTTTT. Protein product: CASGRIQLPTNEKLFF.

The chain links TRBV7-9 to TRBJ2-7; 7 bases match TRBD1. The CDR3 totals 14 residues. V shed 3 bases, J shed 5 bases, and the junction held 7 bases outside the gene matches. CDR1 is SEHNR and CDR2 is FQNEAQ in the germline V gene (reference sequence). The CDR3 region has the DNA TGTGCCAGCAGCTTGTCGACAGGGTGGGACGAGCAGTACTTC. Translating it yields CASSLSTGWDEQYF. Looking up the rest from reference TRBV7-9 and TRBJ2-7 gives the full variable domain: DTGVSQNPRHKITKRGQNVTFRCDPISEHNRLYWYRQTLGQGPEFLTYFQNEAQLEKSRLLSDRFSAERPKGSFSTLEIQRTEQGDSAMYLCASSLSTGWDEQYFGPGTRLTVT.

The chain combines TRBV29-1 with TRBJ2-5, with 16 bases identical to TRBD2. Looked up from germline, CDR1 is SQVTM and CDR2 is ANQGSEA. This CDR3 has 17 amino acids. The junction had 10 bases not matched to a gene; V was cut back by 4 bases and J by 5 bases. The CDR3 DNA follows: TGCAGCGTTGCCGGGACTAGCGGGGGGGCTGTTGAGGAGACCCAGTACTTC. It translates to CSVAGTSGGAVEETQYF.

The chain carries TRBV7-8 and TRBJ2-2, with 9 bases matching TRBD2. The germline CDR1 and CDR2 sequences are SGHVS and FQNEAQ. Trimming cost V 2 bases and J 6 bases; bases outside gene matches: 4. This CDR3 is built from 15 residues. CDR3 residues: CASSLLLAGAGELFF. CDR3 bases: TGTGCCAGCAGCTTACTATTAGCGGGAGCCGGGGAGCTGTTTTTT.